This record concerns one T cell receptor (beta chain) sequence. Its binding antigen is unknown. Nothing much larger sits one base from this clone, and base qualities are not available. The source of the sample is a study of shared clonotypes between healthy human individuals (TCRdb year 2020). With regard to the full study: The cohort comprised a couple of women and three men aged 18 to 49 years. For each donor, CD4 naive and CD4 memory were each given three plates, CD8 naive was given two plates, and CD8 memory was given one plate. Blood TCR repertoires of a handful of healthy adults were deeply sequenced to estimate repertoire size and the extent of clonotype sharing between individuals. To increase sequencing depth and limit assay-specific biases, TCR repertoire library preparation and sequencing were carried out by different laboratories using diverse techniques. Between about 0.9 and 10 billion PBMCs per donor were obtained by leukapheresis.

The research as a whole found: Across a handful of donors, about 5.2% of naive CD4, approximately 3.5% of naive CD8, approximately 2.5% of memory CD4, and 0.3% to 0.45% of memory CD8 clonotypes were shared. Estimated clonotype richness was generally larger for naive than for memory subsets. The genetic and exposure-history diversity represented was limited by the small number of donors. Based on pairwise subsampling, the degree of clonotype sharing among donors was expected to be affected by sequencing depth. Sampling was restricted to blood, and TCR repertoires in tissue are likely to differ from TCR repertoires in blood. Rarefaction of sorted-subset datasets indicated incomplete sequencing despite the large sequencing depth. Compared with non-shared clonotypes, the clonotypes found in all four sorted-subset donors had higher generation probabilities.

Healthy HIV-negative adults with no recently reported acute infections or vaccinations were included as donors. Every donor was a Caucasian adult living in Nashville, Tennessee, USA. CD4+ T cells were enriched by magnetic negative selection; naive cells were then positively selected on CD45RA, and the negative fraction formed the memory subset. After blood collection by leukapheresis, PBMCs were isolated using Ficoll-Histopaque density gradient centrifugation and then cryopreserved in the vapor phase of liquid nitrogen. Analytical flow cytometry was used to check the purity and quantity of every magnetically sorted T cell population. Each sorted fraction had its genomic DNA isolated and then quantified by UV absorbance on a Nanodrop 2000c. Relative to germline, V is 6 bases shorter and J is 7 bases shorter, with 18 bases between their ends. From the cysteine through the phenylalanine, the CDR3 covers 14 amino acids. Only CDR3 DNA remains: 42 bases, in frame from the first base. CDR1 and CDR2, per the germline V gene, are MNHEY and SVGAGI.

Using the deep immunoSEQ assay, TCR CDR3 regions were amplified from genomic DNA by multiplex PCR. Genomic DNA extracted from each cell subset was distributed evenly over all wells of several immunoSEQ 96-well plates, and each plate served as one replicate. For sorted subsets, around 200 ng genomic DNA, equal to 30,000 or so T cell genomes, was loaded into each replicate PCR. Purified libraries were quantified with a Qubit 3.0 fluorometer, sized on a Bioanalyzer 2100, and re-quantified with the KAPA Library Quantification kit. Each immunoSEQ 96-well plate was sequenced on its own single-read 150-cycle Illumina NextSeq 550 flow cell. As for how the authors treated the data: Because the immunoSEQ output held only junctional sequences and lacked quality scores, the filtering could not match the filtering applied to full-length reads. To assign V/J genes and CDR3, sequences were annotated using PyIR, a Python wrapper for IgBLAST v1.9, with IMGT germline references. Reads were removed for weak V/J assignments (E-value above 1e-6), missing CDR3, stop codons, out-of-frame junctions, or ambiguous translated residues. V3J clonotypes were defined as sequences sharing an identical inferred V gene, J gene, and CDR3 amino acid sequence. To compute the percentage overlap between repertoires, the number of shared unique clonotypes was divided by the size of the smaller repertoire. Repertoire richness was assessed with RTK rarefaction, the Chao1 estimator, and Recon v2.1 estimates of unobserved clonotypes. Generation probabilities were computed with OLGA for all TCRbeta clonotypes obtained by the gDNA method from four donors. Imported from immuneACCESS, the table was reduced by TCRdb to in-frame sequences with V and J called. These copies leave out some clones; in studies compared against another copy, an unresolved V gene accounts for under half, and the cause of the remainder is not known. V and J calls and clone size come straight from that table; D and trimming were deduced from the DNA. Across this sample there are 2 million to 3 million clones, with 93% seen only once. Approximately 0.36% of the sample belongs to the ten largest clones.

The TCR originated in a man younger than 35 in good health. Some clones in this sample may be carry-over from other donors' samples. Sequencing was done on a sample of naive CD4+ T cells from PBMCs. Read against the paper, the sample's cell subset or site label means: CD45RA+ positively selected. The chain employs TRBV6-5 and TRBJ1-2; perhaps TRBD1 is the D gene, with 5 bases matching. CDR3 loop: CASRDTGTFGGYTF. The base sequence is TGTGCCAGCAGAGATACGGGGACCTTCGGTGGCTACACCTTC.